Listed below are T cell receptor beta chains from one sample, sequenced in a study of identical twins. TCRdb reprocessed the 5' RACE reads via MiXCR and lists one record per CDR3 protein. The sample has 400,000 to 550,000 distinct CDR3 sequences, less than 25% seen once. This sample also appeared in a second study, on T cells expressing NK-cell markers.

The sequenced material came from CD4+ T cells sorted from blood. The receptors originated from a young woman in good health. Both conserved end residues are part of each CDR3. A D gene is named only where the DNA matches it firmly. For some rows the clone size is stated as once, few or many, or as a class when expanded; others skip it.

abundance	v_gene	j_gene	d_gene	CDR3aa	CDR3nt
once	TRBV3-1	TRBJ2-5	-	CASSIGEETQYF	TGTGCCAGCAGCATAGGGGAGGAGACCCAGTACTTC
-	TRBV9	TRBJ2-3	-	CASSVSALDTDTQYF	TGTGCCAGCAGCGTCTCGGCACTAGACACAGATACGCAGTATTTT
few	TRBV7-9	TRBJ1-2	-	CASSGKNIDGYTF	TGTGCCAGCAGCGGAAAAAACATTGATGGCTACACCTTC
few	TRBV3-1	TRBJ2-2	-	CASSQVPRGATGELFF	TGTGCCAGCAGCCAAGTCCCCCGAGGCGCCACCGGGGAGCTGTTTTTT
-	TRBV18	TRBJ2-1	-	CASSRSVYEQFF	TGTGCCAGCTCCCGGTCAGTGTATGAGCAGTTCTTC
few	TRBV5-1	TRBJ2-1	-	CASSLEGLEFF	TGCGCCAGCAGCTTGGAAGGCCTGGAGTTCTTC
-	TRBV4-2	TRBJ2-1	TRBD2	CASSPPPGRAAGYNEQFF	TGTGCCAGCAGCCCGCCCCCCGGGAGGGCCGCGGGTTACAATGAGCAGTTCTTC
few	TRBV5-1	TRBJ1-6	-	CASSFYRDSPLHF	TGCGCCAGCAGCTTCTACAGGGATTCACCCCTCCACTTT
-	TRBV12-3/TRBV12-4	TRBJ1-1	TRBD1	CASSIPQGIATEAFF	TGTGCCAGCAGCATCCCACAGGGGATCGCCACTGAAGCTTTCTTT
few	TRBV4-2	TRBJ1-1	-	CASSQDRENTEAFF	TGTGCCAGCAGCCAAGACAGGGAGAACACTGAAGCTTTCTTT
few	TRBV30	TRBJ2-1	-	CAWSQGITTYNEQFF	TGTGCCTGGAGCCAGGGGATTACTACCTACAATGAGCAGTTCTTC
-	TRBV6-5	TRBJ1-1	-	CASSTGEAEAFF	TGTGCCAGCAGCACCGGGGAGGCTGAAGCTTTCTTT
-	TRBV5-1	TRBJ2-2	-	CASSLASNTGELFF	TGCGCCAGCAGCTTGGCGTCGAACACCGGGGAGCTGTTTTTT
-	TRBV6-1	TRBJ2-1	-	CASSPPRGRTQNEQFF	TGTGCCAGCAGTCCCCCTCGGGGTAGAACCCAAAATGAGCAGTTCTTC
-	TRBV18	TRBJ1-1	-	CASSLNRGSTEAFF	TGTGCCAGCTCCCTAAACAGAGGGAGCACTGAAGCTTTCTTT
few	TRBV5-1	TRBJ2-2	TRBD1	CASSTGGSNTGELFF	TGCGCCAGCAGCACAGGGGGATCGAACACCGGGGAGCTGTTTTTT
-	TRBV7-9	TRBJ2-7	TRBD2	CASSLAERTSVYF	TGTGCCAGCAGCTTAGCCGAACGGACTAGCGTGTACTTC
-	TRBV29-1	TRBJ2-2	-	CSVLSGQQTGELFF	TGCAGCGTTCTATCGGGACAACAAACCGGGGAGCTGTTTTTT
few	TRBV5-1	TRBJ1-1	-	CASFPGEYRTEAFF	TGCGCCAGCTTTCCAGGAGAGTATCGCACTGAAGCTTTCTTT
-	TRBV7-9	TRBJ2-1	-	CASSLFPLWF	TGTGCCAGCAGCTTATTCCCCCTTTGGTTC
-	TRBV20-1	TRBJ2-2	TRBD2	CSALAGASRGELFF	TGCAGTGCTCTAGCGGGGGCCTCTCGCGGGGAGCTGTTTTTT
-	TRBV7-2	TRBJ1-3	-	CASSFSGTTGNTIYF	TGTGCCAGCAGCTTTTCCGGGACGACTGGAAACACCATATATTTT
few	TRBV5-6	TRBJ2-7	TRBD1	CASRWTGSSYEQYF	TGTGCCAGCAGATGGACAGGCAGCTCCTACGAGCAGTACTTC
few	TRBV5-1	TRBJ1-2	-	CASSLDGQTYNYGYTF	TGCGCCAGCAGCTTGGATGGACAGACATACAACTATGGCTACACCTTC
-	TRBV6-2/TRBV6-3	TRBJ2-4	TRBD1	CASSYSRRRLGTGHILYF	TGTGCCAGCAGTTACTCGAGACGGCGGCTAGGGACAGGTCATATCCTGTACTTC
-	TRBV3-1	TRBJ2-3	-	CASSQGPTGDTQYF	TGTGCCAGCAGCCAAGGCCCTACCGGAGATACGCAGTATTTT
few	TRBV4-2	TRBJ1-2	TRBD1	CASSFQGRRGPNGYTF	TGTGCCAGCAGCTTTCAAGGTCGTAGGGGGCCTAATGGCTACACCTTC
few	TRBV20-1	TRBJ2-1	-	CSAPPRGSGEQFF	TGCAGTGCTCCCCCTAGGGGATCGGGTGAGCAGTTCTTC
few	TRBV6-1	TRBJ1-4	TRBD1	CASTQGASYDEKLFF	TGTGCCAGCACACAGGGGGCGTCCTATGACGAAAAACTGTTTTTT
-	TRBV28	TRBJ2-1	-	CASPSRTGGYNEQFF	TGTGCCAGCCCTTCCAGGACAGGAGGGTACAATGAGCAGTTCTTC
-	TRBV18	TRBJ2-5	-	CASSPSISDYRQQTQYF	TGTGCCAGCTCACCATCTATATCGGACTACCGACAGCAGACCCAGTACTTC
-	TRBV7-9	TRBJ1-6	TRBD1	CASSLTGVNSPLHF	TGTGCCAGCAGCTTGACAGGGGTGAATTCACCCCTCCACTTT
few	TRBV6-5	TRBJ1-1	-	CASSYSGGGGRNTEAFF	TGTGCCAGCAGTTACTCGGGAGGGGGAGGGAGGAATACTGAAGCTTTCTTT
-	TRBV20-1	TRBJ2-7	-	CSANAWGSNEQYF	TGCAGTGCCAACGCGTGGGGTTCTAACGAGCAGTACTTC
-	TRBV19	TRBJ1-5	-	CASSIAHRANQPQHF	TGTGCCAGTAGTATAGCACACAGGGCTAATCAGCCCCAGCATTTT
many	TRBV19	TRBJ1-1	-	CASSIGENTEAFF	TGTGCCAGTAGTATCGGTGAGAACACTGAAGCTTTCTTT
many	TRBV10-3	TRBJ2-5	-	CAISEGTTQYF	TGTGCCATCAGTGAGGGGACTACCCAGTACTTC